This T cell receptor (beta chain) was obtained from a study of CD8 T cells in Susac syndrome. TCR beta was sequenced from blood CD8+ and CD4+ T cells. Patients with stable or active relapsing-remitting disease, all of them treatment-naive, made up the multiple sclerosis controls. Isolation of CD8+ and CD4+ T cells was performed negatively, whereas enrichment of TEMRA cells was done by FACS. A quantity of roughly 0.5 to 1 ug RNA underwent reverse transcription using random hexamers. An immunoSEQ multiplex PCR amplified TCR beta CDR3 over 54 Vbeta and 13 Jbeta. MiXCR, run by TCRdb on the immunoSEQ multiplex PCR reads, gives a single entry per CDR3 protein. The table shows roughly 300,000 distinct CDR3 sequences, with 85% occurring only once. The CDR3 spans 15 residues. Germline V gives CDR1 SNHLY, CDR2 FYNNEI. The V and J ends lost 9 bases and 4 bases respectively, with 19 bases between them.

The chain uses TRBV2 and TRBJ2-1; the D gene is possibly TRBD2 (6 bases). The origin of this receptor is a human donor with multiple sclerosis. The sequenced material came from CD8+ T cells from PBMCs. CDR3 in amino acids: CASKGKRVLYNEQFF. The CDR3 DNA sequence: TGTGCCAGTAAGGGGAAGCGGGTCTTATACAATGAGCAGTTCTTC.